This T cell receptor (beta chain) was sequenced during a study of cytomegalovirus exposure and HLA in healthy donors. Libraries were prepared by immunoSEQ multiplex PCR; TCRdb keeps only in-frame clonotypes and omits some of them. The data show about 84,000 clones, with roughly 93% seen just once and over 2% held by the top ten. The TCR originated in a man younger than 45 in good health and CMV-seronegative. Sequenced material: PBMCs.

The CDR3 loop is CASSTRGTAHSTDTQYF. The CDR3, as DNA: TGTGCCAGTAGTACCAGAGGGACAGCCCATAGCACAGATACGCAGTATTTT. The chain joins TRBV19 to TRBJ2-3; 7 nucleotides line up with TRBD1. Looked up from germline, CDR1 is LNHDA and CDR2 is SQIVND (reference sequence). The CDR3 spans 17 residues. The trim removed 4 bases at V and 0 bases at J, leaving 10 bases unmatched.